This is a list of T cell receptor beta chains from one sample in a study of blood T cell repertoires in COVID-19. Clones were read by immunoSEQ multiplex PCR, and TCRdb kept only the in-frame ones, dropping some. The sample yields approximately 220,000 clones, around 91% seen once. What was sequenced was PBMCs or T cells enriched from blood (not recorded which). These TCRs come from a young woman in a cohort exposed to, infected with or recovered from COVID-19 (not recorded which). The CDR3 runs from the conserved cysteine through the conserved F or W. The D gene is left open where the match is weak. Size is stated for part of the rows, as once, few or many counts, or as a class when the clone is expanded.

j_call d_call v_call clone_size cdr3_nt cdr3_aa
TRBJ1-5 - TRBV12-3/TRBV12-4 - TGTGCCAGCAGGGGGGGACTCAATCAGCCCCAGCATTTT CASRGGLNQPQHF
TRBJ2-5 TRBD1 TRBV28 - TGTGCCAGCAGTGCCGGACAGGACCTCCAAGAGACCCAGTACTTC CASSAGQDLQETQYF
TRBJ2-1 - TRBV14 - TGTGCCAGCAGCCAAGATAAAGGGGGGGCCCTTTCCTACAATGAGCAGTTCTTC CASSQDKGGALSYNEQFF
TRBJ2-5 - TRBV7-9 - TGTGCCAGCAGCGACGTGGGGGGTGGCAAGACCCAGTACTTC CASSDVGGGKTQYF
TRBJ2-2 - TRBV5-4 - TGTGCCAGCAGCTTGGGCTGGCACACCGGGGAGCTGTTTTTT CASSLGWHTGELFF
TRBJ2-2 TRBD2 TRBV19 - TGTGCCAGTAGGAGTTTAACCGGGACTAGCGTTCCGGGGGAGCTGTTTTTT CASRSLTGTSVPGELFF
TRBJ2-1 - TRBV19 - TGTGCCAGTAGCAAACAGAACAATGAGCAGTTCTTC CASSKQNNEQFF
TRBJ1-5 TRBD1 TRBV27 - TGTGCCAGCAGTCGGACAGGGGGCGATCAGCCCCAGCATTTT CASSRTGGDQPQHF
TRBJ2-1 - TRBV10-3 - TGTGCCATCAGTGCCAGGGAAAGGTCCTACAATGAGCAGTTCTTC CAISARERSYNEQFF
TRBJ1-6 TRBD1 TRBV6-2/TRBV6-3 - TGTGCCAGCAGCGGTCGATTACAGGGGTTGTCGTCCTATAATTCACCCCTCCACTTT CASSGRLQGLSSYNSPLHF
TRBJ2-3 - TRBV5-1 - TGCGCCAGCAGCTTGTTTCTTGAGGATACGCAGTATTTT CASSLFLEDTQYF
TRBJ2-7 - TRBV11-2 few TGTGCCAGCAGTGGGGGCCTCTCGGGAGAGCAGTACTTC CASSGGLSGEQYF
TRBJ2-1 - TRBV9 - TGTGCCAGCAGCGTCGAAGGGGGAGGGCCACGGGATGAGCAGTTCTTC CASSVEGGGPRDEQFF
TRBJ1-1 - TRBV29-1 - TGCAGCGTTGGTTTCCGGGGGGGCACTGAAGCTTTCTTT CSVGFRGGTEAFF
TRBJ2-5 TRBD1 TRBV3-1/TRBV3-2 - TGTGCCAGCAGCCAGGGACAGGGATGGGAAGAGACCCAGTACTTC CASSQGQGWEETQYF
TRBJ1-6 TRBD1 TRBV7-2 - TGTGCCAGCAGCTTAGAGGGACAGGGTTCACCCCTCCACTTT CASSLEGQGSPLHF
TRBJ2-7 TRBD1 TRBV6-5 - TGTGCCAGCAGTAGGGGACAGACCTACGAGCAGTACTTC CASSRGQTYEQYF
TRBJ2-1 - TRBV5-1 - TGCGCCAGCAGCTTACAGGGAGTCAGCAATGAGCAGTTCTTC CASSLQGVSNEQFF
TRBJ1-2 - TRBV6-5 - TGTGCCAGCAGTTACTCGCTCGTTCCCGAGGGCTACACCTTC CASSYSLVPEGYTF
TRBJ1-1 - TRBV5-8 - TGTGCCAGCAGCTTCCTAAGGACACCGAACACTGAAGCTTTCTTT CASSFLRTPNTEAFF
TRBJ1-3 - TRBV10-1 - TGCGCCAGCAGTGAAAACAGCTCTGGAAACACCATATATTTT CASSENSSGNTIYF
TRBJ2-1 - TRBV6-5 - TGTGCCAGCTTCGTCGGGGGCTCCTACAATGAGCAGTTCTTC CASFVGGSYNEQFF
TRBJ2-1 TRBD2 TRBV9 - TGTGCCAGCACCTCAGGGACTAGCGGGGGGAGCTCCTACAATGAGCAGTTCTTC CASTSGTSGGSSYNEQFF
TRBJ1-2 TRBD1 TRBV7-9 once TGTGCCAGCAGCACCGTCCCGGGACAGGGAGGTCACACCTTC CASSTVPGQGGHTF
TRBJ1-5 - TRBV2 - TGTGCCAGCAGTGAAGGGCCCAATCAGCCCCAGCATTTT CASSEGPNQPQHF
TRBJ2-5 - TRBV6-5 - TGTGCCAGCAGTTACTCGACGGGGATACAAGAGACCCAGTACTTC CASSYSTGIQETQYF
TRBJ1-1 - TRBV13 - TGTGCCAGCAGCTCAGGGGCCCCAACCTTAAACACTGAAGCTTTCTTT CASSSGAPTLNTEAFF
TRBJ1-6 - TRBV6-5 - TGTGCCAGCAGTTACTCAGGGGCAGGCTATAATTCACCCCTCCACTTT CASSYSGAGYNSPLHF
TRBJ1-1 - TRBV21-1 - TGTGCCAGAACCGGACAAATCGTTGAAGCTTTCTTT CARTGQIVEAFF
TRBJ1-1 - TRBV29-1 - TGCAGCGTTGACGGCAGCGCGAACACTGAAGCTTTCTTT CSVDGSANTEAFF
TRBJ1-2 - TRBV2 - TGTGCCAGCAGTTCCCCCGGAGCGGGGAAAGCTAACTATGGCTACACCTTC CASSSPGAGKANYGYTF
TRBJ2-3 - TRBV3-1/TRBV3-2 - TGTGCCAGCAGCCAGAGTCCGCCGGATACGCAGTATTTT CASSQSPPDTQYF
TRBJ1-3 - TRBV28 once TGTGCCAGCAGTTCCCCCCCGGGGGCTGGAAACACCATATATTTT CASSSPPGAGNTIYF
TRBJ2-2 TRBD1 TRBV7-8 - TGTGCCAGCAGCTTAACAGGGGGCGCGAACACCGGGGAGCTGTTTTTT CASSLTGGANTGELFF
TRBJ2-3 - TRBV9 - TGTGCCAGCAGCGTAGGTCGCCTCGCCCGGGAGATCTCAGATACGCAGTATTTT CASSVGRLAREISDTQYF
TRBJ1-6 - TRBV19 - TGTGCCAGTAGTATAGATCTTAGCAGGGTAGTTTCACCCCTCCACTTT CASSIDLSRVVSPLHF
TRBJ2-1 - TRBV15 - TGTGCCACCAGCAGAGATCGCGTCCGGGGGGCCCGCAATGAGCAGTTCTTC CATSRDRVRGARNEQFF
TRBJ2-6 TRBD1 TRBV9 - TGTGCCAGCAGCACAACGCACCGGGACAGGGACTCTGGGGCCAACGTCCTGACTTTC CASSTTHRDRDSGANVLTF
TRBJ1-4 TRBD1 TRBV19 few TGTGCCAGTACCGACAGGGGGAATTATGAAAAACTGTTTTTT CASTDRGNYEKLFF
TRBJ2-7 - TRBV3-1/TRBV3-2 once TGTGCCAGCAGCCAAGAAGGGGCCACCTACGAGCAGTACTTC CASSQEGATYEQYF
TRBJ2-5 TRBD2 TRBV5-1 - TGCGCCAGCAGCTTAAGGGCGGGTAGCGGGGGGAAAAGGTGGCAAGAGACCCAGTACTTC CASSLRAGSGGKRWQETQYF
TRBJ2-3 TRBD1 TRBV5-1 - TGCGCCAGCAGTCCCCGGGACAGCGGCACAGATACGCAGTATTTT CASSPRDSGTDTQYF
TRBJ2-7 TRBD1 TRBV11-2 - TGTGCCAGCAGCCCCACGGGACAGGGGTCCTACGAGCAGTACTTC CASSPTGQGSYEQYF
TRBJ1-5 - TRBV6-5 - TGTGCCAGCAGCCGCCAGGGTAATCAGCCCCAGCATTTT CASSRQGNQPQHF
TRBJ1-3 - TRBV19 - TGTGCCAGTACCACAGCTTACTCTGGAAACACCATATATTTT CASTTAYSGNTIYF
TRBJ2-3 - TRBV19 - TGTGCCAGTAGTATAGGAGGGCGGGATACGCAGTATTTT CASSIGGRDTQYF
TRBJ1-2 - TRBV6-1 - TGTGCCAGCAGTGAACTTCGGCAGGCGGGCTATGGCTACACCTTC CASSELRQAGYGYTF
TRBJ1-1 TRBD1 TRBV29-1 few TGCAGCGTGAGAGGGACAGCCGAGACTTTGAACACTGAAGCTTTCTTT CSVRGTAETLNTEAFF
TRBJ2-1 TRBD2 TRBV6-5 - TGTGCCAGCAGGCTAGCGGGGGGGCAGAATGAGCAGTTCTTC CASRLAGGQNEQFF
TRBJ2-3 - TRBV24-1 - TGTGCCCCTCCCTCCGTGGCGGCAGATACGCAGTATTTT CAPPSVAADTQYF
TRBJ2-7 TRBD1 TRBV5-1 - TGCGCCAGCAGCTCTGGACAGGTGAGGTACTACGAGCAGTACTTC CASSSGQVRYYEQYF
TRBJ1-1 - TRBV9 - TGTGCCAGCAGCGCCGGACTGGGAGGTACTGAAGCTTTCTTT CASSAGLGGTEAFF
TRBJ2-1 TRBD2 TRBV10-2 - TGCGCCAGCACGCGCTGGATCTACCAGCGGGAGTCCAATGAGCAGTTCTTC CASTRWIYQRESNEQFF
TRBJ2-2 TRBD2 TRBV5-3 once TGTGCCAGAAGCTTTTTAGCGGGAGATAAGACCGGGGAGCTGTTTTTT CARSFLAGDKTGELFF
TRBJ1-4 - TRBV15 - TGTGCCACCAGATCTAATTTAGAGGGAACTAATGAAAAACTGTTTTTT CATRSNLEGTNEKLFF
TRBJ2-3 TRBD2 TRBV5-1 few TGCGCCAGCAGCCAAGGACTAGCGGGAGGAGGGAATACGCAGTATTTT CASSQGLAGGGNTQYF
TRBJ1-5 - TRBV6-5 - TGTGCCAGCAGCCCCTTGACAGGTCTCAATCAGCCCCAGCATTTT CASSPLTGLNQPQHF
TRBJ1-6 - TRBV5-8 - TGTGCCAGCAGATCCAACCCAGGTAATTCACCCCTCCACTTT CASRSNPGNSPLHF
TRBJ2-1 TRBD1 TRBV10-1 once TGCGCCAGCAGCGAGAGACCGGGACAGATCTCCTACAATGAGCAGTTCTTC CASSERPGQISYNEQFF